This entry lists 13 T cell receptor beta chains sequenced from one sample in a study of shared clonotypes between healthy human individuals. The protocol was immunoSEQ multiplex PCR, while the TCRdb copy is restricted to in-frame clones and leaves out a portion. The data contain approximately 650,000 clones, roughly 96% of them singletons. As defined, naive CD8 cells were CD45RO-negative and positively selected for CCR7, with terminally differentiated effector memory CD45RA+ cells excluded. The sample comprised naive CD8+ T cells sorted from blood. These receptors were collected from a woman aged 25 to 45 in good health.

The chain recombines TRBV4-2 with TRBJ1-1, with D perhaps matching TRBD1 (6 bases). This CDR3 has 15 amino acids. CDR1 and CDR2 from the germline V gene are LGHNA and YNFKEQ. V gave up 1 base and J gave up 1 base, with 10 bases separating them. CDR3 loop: CASSQVLTGNTEAFF. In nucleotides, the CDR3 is TGTGCCAGCAGCCAAGTCCTGACAGGGAACACTGAAGCTTTCTTT.

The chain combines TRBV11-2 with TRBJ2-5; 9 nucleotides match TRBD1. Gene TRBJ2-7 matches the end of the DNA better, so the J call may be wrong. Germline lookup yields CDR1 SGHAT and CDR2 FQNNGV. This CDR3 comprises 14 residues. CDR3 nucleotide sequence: TGTGCCAGCAGCCACCGGGACAGGGTCTACGAGCAGTACTTC. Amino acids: CASSHRDRVYEQYF.

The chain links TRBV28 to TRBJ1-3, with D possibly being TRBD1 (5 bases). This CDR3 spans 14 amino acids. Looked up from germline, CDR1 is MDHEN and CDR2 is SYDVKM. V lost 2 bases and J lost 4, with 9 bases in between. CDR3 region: CASSLEGWGNTIYF. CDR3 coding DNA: TGTGCCAGCAGTTTAGAGGGGTGGGGAAACACCATATATTTT.

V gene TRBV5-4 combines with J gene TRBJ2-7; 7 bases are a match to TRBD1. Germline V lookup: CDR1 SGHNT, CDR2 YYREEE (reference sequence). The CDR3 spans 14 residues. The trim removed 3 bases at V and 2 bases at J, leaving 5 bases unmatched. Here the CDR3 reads CASSSRDSPYEQYF. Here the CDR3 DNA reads TGTGCCAGCAGCTCCCGGGACAGTCCCTACGAGCAGTACTTC.

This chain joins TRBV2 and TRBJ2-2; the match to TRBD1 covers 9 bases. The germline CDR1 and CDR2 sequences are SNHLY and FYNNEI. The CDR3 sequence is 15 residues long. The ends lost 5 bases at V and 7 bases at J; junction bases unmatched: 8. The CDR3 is CASSIDRGEIGELFF. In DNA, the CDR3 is TGTGCCAGCAGTATCGACAGGGGGGAAATCGGGGAGCTGTTTTTT.

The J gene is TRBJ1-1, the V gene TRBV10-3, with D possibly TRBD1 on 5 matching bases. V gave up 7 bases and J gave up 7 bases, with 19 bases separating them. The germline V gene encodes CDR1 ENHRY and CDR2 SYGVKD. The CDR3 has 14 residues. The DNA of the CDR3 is TGTGCCATCACCGGAGGTGGGGGAGGTGGTGAAGCTTTCTTT. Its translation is CAITGGGGGGEAFF.

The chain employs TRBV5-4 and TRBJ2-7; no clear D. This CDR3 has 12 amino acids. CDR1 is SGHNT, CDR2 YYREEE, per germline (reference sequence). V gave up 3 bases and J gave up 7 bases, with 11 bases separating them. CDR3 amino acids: CASSSGRIEQYF. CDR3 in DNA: TGTGCCAGCAGCTCCGGAAGAATTGAGCAGTACTTC. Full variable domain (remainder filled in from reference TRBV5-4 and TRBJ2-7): ETGVTQSPTHLIKTRGQQVTLRCSSQSGHNTVSWYQQALGQGPQFIFQYYREEENGRGNFPPRFSGLQFPNYSSELNVNALELDDSALYLCASSSGRIEQYFGPGTRLTVT.

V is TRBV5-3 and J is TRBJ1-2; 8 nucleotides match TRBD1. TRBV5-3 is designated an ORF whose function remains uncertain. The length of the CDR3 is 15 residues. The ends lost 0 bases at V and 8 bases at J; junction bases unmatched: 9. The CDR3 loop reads CARSLGRGLPRGYTF. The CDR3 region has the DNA TGTGCCAGAAGCTTGGGCAGGGGGCTACCCAGAGGCTACACCTTC.

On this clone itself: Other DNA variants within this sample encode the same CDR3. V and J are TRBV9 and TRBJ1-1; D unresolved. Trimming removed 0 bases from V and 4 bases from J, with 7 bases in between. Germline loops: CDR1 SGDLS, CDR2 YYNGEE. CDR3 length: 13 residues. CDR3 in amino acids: CASSVAGSTEAFF. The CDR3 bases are TGTGCCAGCAGCGTAGCCGGAAGCACTGAAGCTTTCTTT. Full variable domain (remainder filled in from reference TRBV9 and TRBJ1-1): DSGVTQTPKHLITATGQRVTLRCSPRSGDLSVYWYQQSLDQGLQFLIQYYNGEERAKGNILERFSAQQFPDLHSELNLSSLELGDSALYFCASSVAGSTEAFFGQGTRLTVV.

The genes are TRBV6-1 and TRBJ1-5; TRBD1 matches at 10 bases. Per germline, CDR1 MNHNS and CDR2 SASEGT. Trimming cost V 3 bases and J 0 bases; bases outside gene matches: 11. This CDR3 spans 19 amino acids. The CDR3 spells CASSDAIGTGEYSNQPQHF. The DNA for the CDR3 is TGTGCCAGCAGTGACGCCATTGGGACAGGGGAATATAGCAATCAGCCCCAGCATTTT.

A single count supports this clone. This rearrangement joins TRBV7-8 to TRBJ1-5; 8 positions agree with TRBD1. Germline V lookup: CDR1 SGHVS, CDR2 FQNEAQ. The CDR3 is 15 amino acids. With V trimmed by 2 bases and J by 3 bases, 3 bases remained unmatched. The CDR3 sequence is CASSLWGQVNQPQHF. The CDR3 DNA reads TGTGCCAGCAGCTTATGGGGACAGGTCAATCAGCCCCAGCATTTT.

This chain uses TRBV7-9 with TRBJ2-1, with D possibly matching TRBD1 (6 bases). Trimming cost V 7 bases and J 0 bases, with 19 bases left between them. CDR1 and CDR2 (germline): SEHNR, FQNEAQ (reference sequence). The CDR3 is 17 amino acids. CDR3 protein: CASTALERTASYNEQFF. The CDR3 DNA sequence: TGTGCCAGCACCGCCCTTGAACGGACAGCCTCCTACAATGAGCAGTTCTTC.

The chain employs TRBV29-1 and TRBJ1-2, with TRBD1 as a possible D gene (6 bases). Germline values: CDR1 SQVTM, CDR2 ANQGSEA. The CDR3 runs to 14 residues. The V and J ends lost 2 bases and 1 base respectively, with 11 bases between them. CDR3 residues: CSVELDRINYGYTF. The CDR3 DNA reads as TGCAGCGTTGAACTTGACAGGATTAACTATGGCTACACCTTC.